The T cell receptor beta chain described here comes from a study of T cell responses to AZD1222 COVID-19 vaccine. Germline V CDR1 and CDR2: SGHRS, YFSETQ. V lost 3 bases to trimming and J lost 2 bases; unmatched junction nucleotides: 12. The CDR3 covers 17 residues. Clones were read by immunoSEQ multiplex PCR, and TCRdb kept only the in-frame ones, dropping some. The table lists some 88,000 clones, about nine tenths of them singletons. The sequence was obtained from an adult who received the AZD1222 COVID-19 vaccine. The sample was peripheral blood, taken 28 days after the second AZD1222 dose. This chain joins TRBV5-1 and TRBJ2-3; 7 bases match TRBD2. The CDR3 spells CASSYGATGGFTDTQYF. For the CDR3, the DNA is TGCGCCAGCAGCTACGGAGCGACGGGGGGATTCACAGATACGCAGTATTTT.